This T cell receptor beta chain was sequenced for a study of OX40 agonist ivuxolimab in advanced cancers. This CDR3 is 14 amino acids long. From germline, CDR1 is MNHEY and CDR2 SMNVEV (reference sequence). This table comes from immunoSEQ multiplex PCR, and its TCRdb copy is limited to in-frame clones, with some not included. Of more than 65,000 clones in the sample, 84% are singletons; the top ten hold roughly 25%. As regards this clone: Relative to the germline gene, one junction end is altered; a read error may explain this.

The chain joins TRBV27 to TRBJ1-2, with D hard to call. This TCR derives from an adult with an advanced solid tumor such as melanoma, head and neck, liver or kidney cancer. Material: CD4+ or CD8+ T cells sorted from blood, obtained in a trial of the OX40 agonist ivuxolimab. The CDR3 nucleotides are TGTGCCAGCAGTAGATCCGGGAGCCCGGCGTGGGTCTTCTTC. As protein: CASSRSGSPAWVFF.